This T cell receptor beta chain was recovered during a study of response to subunit inactivated influenza vaccine. One entry per CDR3 protein results from TCRdb running MiXCR on the RT-PCR reads. Seen here are hundreds of thousands of distinct CDR3 sequences, 11% to 15% observed once, and the top ten hold about 7.6%. The CDR3 contains 13 residues. The V gene lost 8 bases and the J gene lost 3 bases, with 11 bases spanning the gap. Germline loops: CDR1 MNHEY, CDR2 SMNVEV (reference sequence). The receptor comes from a man aged 45-60 years who received an inactivated influenza vaccine. The sample here was PBMCs from blood, taken around two weeks before vaccination. V usage is TRBV27 and J usage is TRBJ2-1; perhaps D is TRBD1 or TRBD2 (6 bases each). CDR3 residues: CASGGLGYNEQFF. The CDR3 DNA is TGTGCCAGCGGGGGGCTAGGCTACAATGAGCAGTTCTTC.